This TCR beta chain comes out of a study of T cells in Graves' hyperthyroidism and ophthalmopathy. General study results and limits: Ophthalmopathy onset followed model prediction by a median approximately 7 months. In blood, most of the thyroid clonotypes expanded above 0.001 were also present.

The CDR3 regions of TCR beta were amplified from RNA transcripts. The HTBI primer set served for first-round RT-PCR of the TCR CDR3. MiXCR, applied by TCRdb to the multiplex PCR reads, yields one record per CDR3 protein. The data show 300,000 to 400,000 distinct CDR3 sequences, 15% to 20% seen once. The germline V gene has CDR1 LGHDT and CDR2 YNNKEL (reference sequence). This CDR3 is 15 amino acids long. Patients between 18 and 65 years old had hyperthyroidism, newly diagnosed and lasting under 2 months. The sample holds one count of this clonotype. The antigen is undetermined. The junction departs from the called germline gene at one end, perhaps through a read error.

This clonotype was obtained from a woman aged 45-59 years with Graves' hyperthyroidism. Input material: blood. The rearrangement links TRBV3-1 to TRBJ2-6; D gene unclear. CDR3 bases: TGTGCCAGCAGCCAAGACTTGTCTGAGGCCAACGTCCTGGCTTTC. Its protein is CASSQDLSEANVLAF.